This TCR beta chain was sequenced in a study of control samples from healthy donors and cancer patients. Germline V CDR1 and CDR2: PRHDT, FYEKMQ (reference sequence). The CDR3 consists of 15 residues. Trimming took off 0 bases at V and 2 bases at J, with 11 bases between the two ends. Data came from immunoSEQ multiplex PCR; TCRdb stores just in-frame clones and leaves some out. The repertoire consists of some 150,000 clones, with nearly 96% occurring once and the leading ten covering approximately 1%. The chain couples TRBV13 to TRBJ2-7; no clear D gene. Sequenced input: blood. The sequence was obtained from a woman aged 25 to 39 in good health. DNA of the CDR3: TGTGCCAGCAGCTTAGGCCGTGGGTTTACCTACGAGCAGTACTTC. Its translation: CASSLGRGFTYEQYF.